The text below deals with one TCR beta chain. Recruits, aged about 18 to 100 years, lived in 20 to 30 US areas. Participant-reported clinical history was the basis for cohort assignment. The CDR3 totals 14 residues. The germline gives CDR1 SEHNR, CDR2 FQNEAQ (reference sequence). Trimming pared 2 bases from V and 8 bases from J, leaving 15 bases between. Only in-frame clones appear in the TCRdb table, and some are missing; sequencing was by immunoSEQ multiplex PCR. The sample has nearly 250,000 clones, approximately 85% seen once. The source of the sample is a study of blood T cell repertoires in COVID-19. Study in general: Sample material is recorded as cDNA or gDNA derived from T cells, B-cell-depleted T cells, or PBMCs.

The receptor was isolated from a woman between 45 and 65 years old with acute COVID-19. The rearrangement uses TRBV7-9 and TRBJ1-2, with no clear D. The specimen was PBMCs or T cells enriched from blood (not recorded which). In DNA, the CDR3 is TGTGCCAGCAGCTTAAAGGCGGGTTCCGGGGGCTACACCTTC. It encodes CASSLKAGSGGYTF.